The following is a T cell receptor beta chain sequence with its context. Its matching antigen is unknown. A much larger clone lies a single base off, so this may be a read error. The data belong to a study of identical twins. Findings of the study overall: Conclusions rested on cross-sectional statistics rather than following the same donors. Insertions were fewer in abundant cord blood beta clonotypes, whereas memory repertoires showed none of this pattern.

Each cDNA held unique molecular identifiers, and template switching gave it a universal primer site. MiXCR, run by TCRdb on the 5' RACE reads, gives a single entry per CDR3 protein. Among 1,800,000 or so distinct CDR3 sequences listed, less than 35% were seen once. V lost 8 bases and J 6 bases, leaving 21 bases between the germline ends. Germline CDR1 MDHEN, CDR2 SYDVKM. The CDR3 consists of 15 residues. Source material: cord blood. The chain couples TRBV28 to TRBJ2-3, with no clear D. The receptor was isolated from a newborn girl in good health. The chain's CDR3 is CASGAASPSPDTQYF. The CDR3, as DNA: TGTGCCAGCGGCGCGGCCAGTCCCTCCCCCGATACGCAGTATTTT.